Listed here is a single T cell receptor (beta chain). This table comes from immunoSEQ multiplex PCR, and its TCRdb copy is limited to in-frame clones, with some not included. The table lists 200,000 to 250,000 clones, approximately 86% of them singletons. The CDR3 consists of 14 residues. Germline assignment: CDR1 MNHEY and CDR2 SVGAGI. Trimming at V came to 10 bases and at J to 2 bases, leaving 8 bases not matched to a gene. Participants spanned ages about 18 to 100 years and resided in 20 to 30 US areas. The source of the sample is a study of blood T cell repertoires in COVID-19. Study context: The analysed material was cDNA or gDNA that came from T cells, B-cell-depleted T cells, or PBMCs.

The rearrangement joins TRBV6-5 to TRBJ2-3; 8 bases match TRBD2. Sequencing used PBMCs or T cells enriched from blood (not recorded which). The source of this sequence is a woman in her forties with acute COVID-19. CDR3: CATNGRGPTDTQYF. CDR3 sequence (DNA): TGTGCCACTAACGGGAGGGGCCCCACAGATACGCAGTATTTT.